Each of the 10 T cell receptor beta chains below was sequenced from the same sample in a study of blood T cell repertoires in COVID-19. TCRdb's copy holds only in-frame clones and misses some; the assay was immunoSEQ multiplex PCR. The sample has a few hundred thousand clones; approximately 90% are singletons. Material: PBMCs or T cells enriched from blood (not recorded which). Source of these receptors: a woman aged 35 to 49 who had been exposed to COVID-19.

The chain employs TRBV30 and TRBJ1-5; 8 bases line up with TRBD1. This CDR3 has 12 residues. Germline V gene lookup returns CDR1 GTSNPN and CDR2 SVGIG (reference sequence). The V segment lost 7 bases and the J segment 2 bases; nucleotides outside the gene matches: 1. The CDR3 DNA sequence: TGTGCCTCGGGACAGGGCAATCAGCCCCAGCATTTT. The encoded protein is CASGQGNQPQHF.

This clone appeared once. V gene TRBV6-5 combines with J gene TRBJ2-3, with 9 positions matching TRBD1. CDR3 length: 14 residues. V gave up 4 bases and J gave up 11 bases; unmatched junction bases: 10. The germline V gene has CDR1 MNHEY and CDR2 SVGAGI. The CDR3 DNA reads as TGTGCCAGCAGTTCCTCCTCGACAGGGGGGAAGCAGTATTTT. Its protein product is CASSSSSTGGKQYF.

V and J are TRBV30 and TRBJ1-2, with D possibly TRBD1 on 5 matching bases. Germline CDR1 is GTSNPN and CDR2 is SVGIG (reference sequence). The CDR3 is 15 residues long. V lost 0 bases to trimming and J lost 8 bases, with 19 bases between them. CDR3 protein: CAWSVLSRGIGGYTF. DNA for the CDR3: TGTGCCTGGAGTGTACTGAGTCGGGGGATTGGGGGCTACACCTTC.

The rearrangement links TRBV6-6 to TRBJ1-1; D might be TRBD1 (6 bases). The CDR3 contains 12 residues. V lost 6 bases and J lost 3, with 8 bases in between. Germline lookup yields CDR1 MNHNY and CDR2 SVGAGI (reference sequence). Written as DNA, the CDR3 is TGTGCCAGCAGACGACAGGACACTGAAGCTTTCTTT. Its translation is CASRRQDTEAFF.

The chain combines TRBV11-2 with TRBJ1-2; 7 bases are a match to TRBD1. The CDR3 is made up of 14 amino acids. Germline V lookup: CDR1 SGHAT, CDR2 FQNNGV. Trimming removed 6 bases from V and 4 bases from J; junction bases left unmatched: 8. CDR3 coding DNA: TGTGCCAGCAGGGAGGACAGGACTATCTATGGCTACACCTTC. Protein sequence: CASREDRTIYGYTF. Based on the CDR3 plus reference TRBV11-2 and TRBJ1-2, the full variable domain is EAGVAQSPRYKIIEKRQSVAFWCNPISGHATLYWYQQILGQGPKLLIQFQNNGVVDDSQLPKDRFSAERLKGVDSTLKIQPAKLEDSAVYLCASREDRTIYGYTFGSGTRLTVV.

V usage is TRBV6-5 and J usage is TRBJ1-2, with 7 bases identical to TRBD1. V lost 6 bases to trimming and J lost 8 bases; unmatched junction nucleotides: 15. Germline V gives CDR1 MNHEY, CDR2 SVGAGI. This CDR3 contains 15 residues. This chain's CDR3 is CASSLPTGTFGGYTF. The CDR3 DNA is TGTGCCAGCAGCCTACCGACAGGGACCTTTGGGGGCTACACCTTC.

The DNA of the CDR3 is TGTGCCAGCATACAGGGGGCTGAAGCTTTCTTT. Its protein is CASIQGAEAFF. J is TRBJ1-1 and V is TRBV19; 8 bases are a match to TRBD1. V trimming: 9 bases; J trimming: 6 bases; junction bases outside the gene matches: 3. Germline loops: CDR1 LNHDA, CDR2 SQIVND (reference sequence). This CDR3 region has 11 residues.

This chain uses TRBV5-1 with TRBJ2-3, with TRBD2 matching 8 bases. The CDR3 extends over 16 amino acids. CDR1 and CDR2 from the germline V gene are SGHRS and YFSETQ. V trimming: 6 bases; J trimming: 1 base; junction bases outside the gene matches: 10. The CDR3 DNA reads as TGCGCCAGCAACATCGGGGGGGCCCGGGGCACAGATACGCAGTATTTT. This gives the protein CASNIGGARGTDTQYF.

The chain carries TRBV19 and TRBJ1-2; the D gene is possibly TRBD1 (5 bases). This CDR3 is 14 amino acids long. Trimming took 0 bases from V and 8 from J, leaving 13 bases between them. The V gene's germline CDR1 is LNHDA and CDR2 SQIVND (reference sequence). The CDR3 here is CASSIDGRAKGYTF. The DNA of the CDR3 is TGTGCCAGTAGTATAGATGGCAGGGCCAAGGGCTACACCTTC.

The J gene is TRBJ1-3, the V gene TRBV7-6; TRBD1 is a possible D gene (6 bases). V gave up 1 base and J gave up 0 bases, with 7 bases separating them. The CDR3 contains 15 residues. CDR1 and CDR2 from the germline V gene are SGHVS and FNYEAQ. CDR3 in amino acids: CASSLGGHSGNTIYF. The CDR3 coding sequence is TGTGCCAGCAGCTTAGGGGGGCACTCTGGAAACACCATATATTTT.